These 14 T cell receptor beta chains came from one sample sequenced in a study of OX40 agonist ivuxolimab in advanced cancers. TCRdb's copy holds only in-frame clones and misses some; the assay was immunoSEQ multiplex PCR. In the table there are 9,000 to 10,000 clones, less than 75% of which are singletons. The material was CD4+ or CD8+ T cells sorted from blood, obtained in a trial of the OX40 agonist ivuxolimab. The receptors shown here come from an adult with an advanced solid tumor such as melanoma, head and neck, liver or kidney cancer.

This clone was picked up a small number of times. The J gene is TRBJ2-3, the V gene TRBV27; 7 bases fit TRBD1. Germline loops: CDR1 MNHEY, CDR2 SMNVEV (reference sequence). Unmatched junction bases numbered 11, after V lost 5 bases and J lost 3 bases. CDR3 length: 16 residues. The CDR3 sequence: CASSPQMTGPTDTQYF. The CDR3 DNA reads as TGTGCCAGCAGTCCCCAAATGACAGGGCCAACAGATACGCAGTATTTT.

On this clone: A junction end diverges from the germline sequence, so it may reflect a read error. V usage is TRBV9 and J usage is TRBJ1-1, with D unresolved. The CDR3 covers 14 residues. Per the germline V gene, CDR1 is SGDLS and CDR2 is YYNGEE. The CDR3 DNA is TGTGCCCGCAGCGTAGGTGGCAGTAACACTGAAGCTTTCTTT. Translating it yields CARSVGGSNTEAFF.

This clone was recorded a few times. The chain employs TRBV5-5 and TRBJ1-6; D gene ambiguous. The CDR3 length is 13 residues. The germline gives CDR1 SGHKS, CDR2 YYEKEE (reference sequence). Deletions cut 2 bases from V and 6 bases from J, with 6 bases between. CDR3 loop: CASSFVGNSPLHF. The CDR3 coding sequence is TGTGCCAGCAGCTTCGTCGGTAATTCACCCCTCCACTTT.

The CDR3 sequence: CASSLFADMNTEAFF. CDR3 DNA sequence: TGTGCCAGCAGCTTGTTTGCGGACATGAACACTGAAGCTTTCTTT. The chain joins TRBV5-6 to TRBJ1-1; TRBD1 might be the D (5 bases). V lost 1 base and J 0 bases, leaving 10 bases between the germline ends. Per the germline V gene, CDR1 is SGHDT and CDR2 is YYEEEE. CDR3 length: 15 residues.

The V gene is TRBV29-1, the J gene TRBJ2-4; no clear D. Germline loops: CDR1 SQVTM, CDR2 ANQGSEA. This CDR3 spans 14 amino acids. Trimming stripped 7 bases from V and 7 bases from J, with 20 bases between. For the CDR3, the DNA is TGCAGCGCTGTCCCGACGGTGCCGGGCAACATTCAGTACTTC. This codes for CSAVPTVPGNIQYF.

V and J are TRBV6-1 and TRBJ2-5; 11 positions match TRBD2. Germline values: CDR1 MNHNS, CDR2 SASEGT. With 2 bases clipped from V and 1 base from J, the junction kept 3 bases outside the gene matches. The CDR3 covers 16 residues. As DNA, the CDR3 is TGTGCCAGCAGTGAACTAGCGGGGGGTCCCCAAGAGACCCAGTACTTC. As protein: CASSELAGGPQETQYF.

The J gene is TRBJ2-7, the V gene TRBV7-3; 11 bases fit TRBD2. Germline-derived CDR1 and CDR2 are SGHTA and FQGTGA. CDR3 size: 13 residues. V lost 4 bases, J lost 5 bases, and 1 base stayed unmatched. CDR3 bases: TGTGCCAGCAGCTGGGGACTAGCGGACGAGCAGTACTTC. It encodes CASSWGLADEQYF.

V is TRBV7-3 and J is TRBJ2-1; the match to TRBD1 covers 8 bases. V shed 8 bases and J 7 bases; nucleotides not matched to a gene: 4. CDR1 and CDR2 (germline): SGHTA, FQGTGA. This CDR3 is 12 amino acids long. CDR3 protein: CASGQGGNEQFF. As DNA, the CDR3 is TGTGCCAGCGGACAGGGTGGAAATGAGCAGTTCTTC.

This rearrangement joins TRBV4-1 to TRBJ2-3, with D uncertain. This CDR3 comprises 14 residues. Per germline, CDR1 MGHRA and CDR2 YSYEKL. Trimming left V 1 base short and J 6 bases short, with 11 bases between. The CDR3 loop reads CASSQASSEDTQYF. In DNA, the CDR3 is TGCGCCAGCAGCCAAGCGAGTTCGGAGGATACGCAGTATTTT.

The V and J genes are TRBV19 and TRBJ1-1; unclear D gene. CDR1 LNHDA and CDR2 SQIVND come from the germline V gene (reference sequence). Trimming removed 4 bases at V and 0 bases at J, with 9 bases between. The CDR3 sequence is 14 residues long. CDR3 sequence: CASSKRLMNTEAFF. Written as DNA, the CDR3 is TGTGCCAGTAGTAAACGGCTGATGAACACTGAAGCTTTCTTT.

The chain uses TRBV9 and TRBJ2-2, with D unclear. Germline values: CDR1 SGDLS, CDR2 YYNGEE. V was shortened by 2 bases and J by 8 bases, with 10 bases between the two germline ends. This CDR3 region has 13 residues. CDR3 sequence (DNA): TGTGCCAGCAGCGTTCATGATTTGGGGGAGCTGTTTTTT. This sequence encodes CASSVHDLGELFF.

CDR3 bases: TGTGCCAGCAGATGGCGCTCCGATACAGGGTCTAATCACTATGGCTACACCTTC. This gives the protein CASRWRSDTGSNHYGYTF. The rearrangement joins TRBV7-8 to TRBJ1-2; D may be TRBD1 (6 bases). V was pared by 6 bases and J by 3 bases, with 26 bases between. The germline V gene encodes CDR1 SGHVS and CDR2 FQNEAQ. The CDR3 is made up of 18 amino acids.

This sequence joins TRBV4-2 and TRBJ1-4; D is undetermined. This CDR3 has 15 amino acids. Between the trimmed V and J ends, which lost 4 bases and 2 bases, there was a span of 11 bases. In germline, CDR1 is LGHNA, CDR2 YNFKEQ. CDR3 sequence reads: CASSLYWATNEKLFF. CDR3 DNA sequence: TGTGCCAGCAGCCTGTATTGGGCTACTAATGAAAAACTGTTTTTT.

This sequence joins TRBV6-4 and TRBJ2-7; 7 bases match TRBD2. V lost 4 bases and J lost 2; bases outside the gene matches: 8. The CDR3 loop spans 15 amino acids. The germline V gene has CDR1 MRHNA and CDR2 SNTAGT. The CDR3 is CASSVPRGTPYEQYF. Here the CDR3 DNA reads TGTGCCAGCAGTGTACCGCGGGGGACCCCCTACGAGCAGTACTTC.